These T cell receptor beta chains were read from a single sample in a study of identical twins. MiXCR was run by TCRdb on the 5' RACE reads, yielding one entry per CDR3 protein. The sample shows 750,000 to 950,000 distinct CDR3 sequences, 9% to 15% of them seen only once. This sample was shared with a second study, whose subject was yellow fever vaccine responses in identical twins.

The sample consisted of PBMCs. Receptors were obtained from a woman aged 18 to 35 in good health. The conserved cysteine and the conserved F or W are not part of the CDR3 here. Each record gives: J gene, CDR3 length, V gene, CDR3 protein.

TRBJ2-1 14 TRBV4-1 ASSQGPRGPYNEQF
TRBJ1-2 11 TRBV12-3/TRBV12-4 ASSATVNYGYT
TRBJ2-5 14 TRBV5-4 ASSLAPGGTQETQY
TRBJ2-5 13 TRBV20-1 SARAGLAEAGAQY
TRBJ2-1 14 TRBV24-1 ATSDLSSGHYNEQF
TRBJ2-2 11 TRBV7-9 ASSSRSTGELF
TRBJ2-5 12 TRBV5-6 ASSFLGRKETQY
TRBJ2-1 14 TRBV29-1 SVAWTSGDRRGEQF
TRBJ2-3 14 TRBV28 ASRHLEGFRADTQY
TRBJ2-7 11 TRBV25-1 ASRLGQGYEQY
TRBJ2-1 9 TRBV29-1 SVVGVHEQF
TRBJ2-3 14 TRBV29-1 SIRLAGAFPTDTQY
TRBJ2-1 13 TRBV27 ASSFTGGTYNEQF
TRBJ2-1 13 TRBV12-3/TRBV12-4 ASSLLLTSVGEQF
TRBJ1-2 13 TRBV11-2 ASSSWGLSNYGYT